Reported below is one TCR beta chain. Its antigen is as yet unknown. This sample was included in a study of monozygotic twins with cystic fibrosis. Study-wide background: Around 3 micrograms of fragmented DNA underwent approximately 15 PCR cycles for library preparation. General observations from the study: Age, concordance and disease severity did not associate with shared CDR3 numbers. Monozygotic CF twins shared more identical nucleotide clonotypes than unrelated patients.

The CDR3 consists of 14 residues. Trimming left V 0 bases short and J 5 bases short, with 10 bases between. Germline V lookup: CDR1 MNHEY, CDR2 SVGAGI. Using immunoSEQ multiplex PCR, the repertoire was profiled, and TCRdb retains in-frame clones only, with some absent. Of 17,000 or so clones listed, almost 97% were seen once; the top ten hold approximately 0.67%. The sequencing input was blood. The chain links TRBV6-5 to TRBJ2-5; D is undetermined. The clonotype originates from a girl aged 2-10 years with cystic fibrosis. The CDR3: CASSYSHETETQYF. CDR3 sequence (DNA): TGTGCCAGCAGTTACTCGCACGAGACGGAGACCCAGTACTTC.